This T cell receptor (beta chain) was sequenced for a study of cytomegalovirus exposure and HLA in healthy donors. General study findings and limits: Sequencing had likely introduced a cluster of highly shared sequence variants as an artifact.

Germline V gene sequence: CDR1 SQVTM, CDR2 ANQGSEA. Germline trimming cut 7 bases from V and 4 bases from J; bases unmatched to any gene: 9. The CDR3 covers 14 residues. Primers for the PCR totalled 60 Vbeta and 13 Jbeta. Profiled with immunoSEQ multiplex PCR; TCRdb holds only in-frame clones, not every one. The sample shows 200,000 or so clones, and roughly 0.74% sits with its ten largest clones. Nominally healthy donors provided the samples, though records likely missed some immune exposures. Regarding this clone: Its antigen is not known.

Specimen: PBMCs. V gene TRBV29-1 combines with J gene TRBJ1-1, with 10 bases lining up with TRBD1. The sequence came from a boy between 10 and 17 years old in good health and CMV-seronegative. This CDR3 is CSARQGAGGTEAFF. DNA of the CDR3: TGCAGCGCAAGACAGGGGGCAGGCGGCACTGAAGCTTTCTTT.